These T cell receptor beta chains were read from a single sample in a study of neurological immune-mediated disorders. From the 5' RACE reads, TCRdb called clonotypes with MiXCR, one entry per CDR3 protein. The sample holds 80,000 to 100,000 distinct CDR3 sequences, 5.8% seen once. The sequencing sample was made of PBMCs. These receptor sequences come from an older woman with multiple sclerosis. The conserved cysteine and the conserved F or W are not part of the CDR3 here.

v_gene: TRBV11-3
j_gene: TRBJ1-1
CDR3aa: ASSLTHGGVRTEAF

v_gene: TRBV5-5
j_gene: TRBJ1-4
CDR3aa: ASSFTAEKLF

v_gene: TRBV5-1
j_gene: TRBJ2-2
CDR3aa: ASSRNFEELF

v_gene: TRBV7-8
j_gene: TRBJ1-2
CDR3aa: ASSLVGDGYT

v_gene: TRBV29-1
j_gene: TRBJ1-1
CDR3aa: SVAEGALTEAF

v_gene: TRBV7-6
j_gene: TRBJ2-3
CDR3aa: ASSLADQYPDTQY

v_gene: TRBV28
j_gene: TRBJ2-7
CDR3aa: ASIAGGAPYEQY

v_gene: TRBV7-6
j_gene: TRBJ2-5
CDR3aa: ASSLDSTSSVTQY

v_gene: TRBV6-5
j_gene: TRBJ1-6
CDR3aa: ASSYLTGPNSPLH

v_gene: TRBV20-1
j_gene: TRBJ1-1
CDR3aa: SAPISGAAWKNTEAF

v_gene: TRBV19
j_gene: TRBJ2-2
CDR3aa: ASSGNRGVPGELF

v_gene: TRBV5-4
j_gene: TRBJ2-5
CDR3aa: ASSLGGGGVETQY

v_gene: TRBV28
j_gene: TRBJ2-7
CDR3aa: ASSLWESAGTAYEQY

v_gene: TRBV2
j_gene: TRBJ2-1
CDR3aa: ASGLYNEQF

v_gene: TRBV18
j_gene: TRBJ1-5
CDR3aa: ASSPTRTTSNQPQH

v_gene: TRBV6-6
j_gene: TRBJ2-6
CDR3aa: ASSYPTSGANVLT

v_gene: TRBV20-1
j_gene: TRBJ1-2
CDR3aa: SARSPGGPYGYT

v_gene: TRBV28
j_gene: TRBJ1-5
CDR3aa: ASRAKVVRNQPQH

v_gene: TRBV7-9
j_gene: TRBJ2-1
CDR3aa: ASSRQGALSEQF

v_gene: TRBV7-2
j_gene: TRBJ2-1
CDR3aa: ASSLGPGQGSHEQF

v_gene: TRBV30
j_gene: TRBJ2-7
CDR3aa: ARRGRDYEQY

v_gene: TRBV3-1
j_gene: TRBJ1-5
CDR3aa: ASSSRGGEQPQH

v_gene: TRBV6-5
j_gene: TRBJ1-2
CDR3aa: ASSYSFPGSYGYT

v_gene: TRBV5-5
j_gene: TRBJ2-7
CDR3aa: ASSLTVKGTYEQY

v_gene: TRBV3-1
j_gene: TRBJ1-1
CDR3aa: ASSPPTGGSTEAF

v_gene: TRBV12-3/TRBV12-4
j_gene: TRBJ1-6
CDR3aa: ASTLGTGVNSPLH

v_gene: TRBV20-1
j_gene: TRBJ1-6
CDR3aa: SAPGGNENSPLH

v_gene: TRBV30
j_gene: TRBJ2-1
CDR3aa: AWSVTDYNEQF

v_gene: TRBV9
j_gene: TRBJ2-2
CDR3aa: ASSVVSGTGELF

v_gene: TRBV24-1
j_gene: TRBJ2-4
CDR3aa: ATSDPGQGSGNIQY

v_gene: TRBV20-1
j_gene: TRBJ2-7
CDR3aa: SARAQVLERSYEQY

v_gene: TRBV20-1
j_gene: TRBJ2-7
CDR3aa: SARDPGALEQY

v_gene: TRBV5-8
j_gene: TRBJ2-1
CDR3aa: ASRDRGRGNEQF

v_gene: TRBV6-5
j_gene: TRBJ1-6
CDR3aa: ASNPGTGINSPLH

v_gene: TRBV7-9
j_gene: TRBJ1-4
CDR3aa: ASSLGRGDEKLF

v_gene: TRBV7-9
j_gene: TRBJ1-3
CDR3aa: ATERDRGNTIY

v_gene: TRBV7-8
j_gene: TRBJ1-3
CDR3aa: ASSWIRGLSGNTIY

v_gene: TRBV20-1
j_gene: TRBJ2-1
CDR3aa: SASQAGTYNEQF

v_gene: TRBV7-7
j_gene: TRBJ2-3
CDR3aa: ASSRRGGATDTQY

v_gene: TRBV20-1
j_gene: TRBJ1-2
CDR3aa: SATTGLGGGYT

v_gene: TRBV7-2
j_gene: TRBJ2-2
CDR3aa: ASSLGGSTGELF

v_gene: TRBV19
j_gene: TRBJ2-4
CDR3aa: ASRHIAKNIQY